Presented here are 31 T cell receptor beta chains from one specimen sequenced in a study of cytomegalovirus exposure and HLA in healthy donors. Primers: 60 Vbeta forward and 13 Jbeta reverse. Using immunoSEQ multiplex PCR, the repertoire was profiled, and TCRdb retains in-frame clones only, with some absent. This repertoire shows tens of thousands of clones, over 75% found once; its top ten account for roughly 12%. Sequencing input: PBMCs. All receptors derive from a woman aged 25-40 years in good health and CMV-seropositive.

Concerning this clone: Sequence at one end of the junction differs from germline and may be a read error. The chain carries TRBV28 and TRBJ2-2; no definite D call. Per the germline V gene, CDR1 is MDHEN and CDR2 is SYDVKM. CDR3 size: 14 residues. CDR3 in amino acids: CTSSLGGNTGELFF. The CDR3 DNA reads TGTACCAGCAGTTTAGGCGGGAACACCGGGGAGCTGTTTTTT.

The V gene is TRBV4-2, the J gene TRBJ2-7; TRBD2 agrees at 7 bases. The CDR3 is made up of 15 amino acids. Germline CDR1 is LGHNA and CDR2 is YNFKEQ. V was clipped by 4 bases and J by 5 bases; unmatched bases: 11. The CDR3 DNA reads as TGTGCCAGCAGCCCCGGGGGACTACCGGACCACGAGCAGTACTTC. Protein product: CASSPGGLPDHEQYF.

To note about this clone: In the same sample, other DNA sequences code for this CDR3. This chain joins TRBV7-9 and TRBJ2-7; no firm D call. The CDR3 spans 11 residues. Germline lookup yields CDR1 SEHNR and CDR2 FQNEAQ (reference sequence). Trimming removed 3 bases from V and 3 bases from J, with 3 bases in between. CDR3 region: CASSLSYEQYF. The CDR3 region has the DNA TGTGCCAGCAGCTTGAGCTACGAGCAGTACTTC. Based on the CDR3 plus reference TRBV7-9 and TRBJ2-7, the full variable domain is DTGVSQNPRHKITKRGQNVTFRCDPISEHNRLYWYRQTLGQGPEFLTYFQNEAQLEKSRLLSDRFSAERPKGSFSTLEIQRTEQGDSAMYLCASSLSYEQYFGPGTRLTVT.

This clone was observed once. The rearrangement joins TRBV5-4 to TRBJ2-2, with 8 bases that match TRBD1. The CDR3 is 17 residues long. The junction had 12 bases not matched to a gene; V was cut back by 3 bases and J by 5 bases. CDR1 is SGHNT and CDR2 is YYREEE in the germline V gene (reference sequence). This CDR3 reads CASSSGGRGRGTGELFF. CDR3 nucleotides: TGTGCCAGCAGCTCCGGAGGCAGGGGGCGAGGAACCGGGGAGCTGTTTTTT.

The chain recombines TRBV2 with TRBJ1-6; possible D gene TRBD1, 6 bases. This CDR3 region has 14 residues. V dropped 6 bases and J dropped 9 bases, with 15 bases sitting between them. CDR1 is SNHLY, CDR2 FYNNEI, per germline. CDR3 DNA sequence: TGTGCCAGCAGGCCGGACAGTACTGTTTCACCCCTCCACTTT. Translating it yields CASRPDSTVSPLHF.

V usage is TRBV19 and J usage is TRBJ1-2, with D possibly matching TRBD1 (5 bases). This CDR3 region has 15 residues. Between the trimmed V and J ends, which lost 4 bases and 3 bases, there was a span of 15 bases. The germline gives CDR1 LNHDA, CDR2 SQIVND (reference sequence). CDR3 DNA: TGTGCCAGTAGTACTCTGAAACAGGATCACTATGGCTACACCTTC. It specifies CASSTLKQDHYGYTF. The full variable domain, rest sourced from reference TRBV19 and TRBJ1-2, is DGGITQSPKYLFRKEGQNVTLSCEQNLNHDAMYWYRQDPGQGLRLIYYSQIVNDFQKGDIAEGYSVSREKKESFPLTVTSAQKNPTAFYLCASSTLKQDHYGYTFGSGTRLTVV.

V usage is TRBV10-3 and J usage is TRBJ2-1, with TRBD2 matching 7 bases. This CDR3 has 14 residues. The V gene end was trimmed by 7 bases and the J gene end by 7 bases; junction bases not matched to a gene: 10. Germline CDR1 and CDR2: ENHRY and SYGVKD. In nucleotides, the CDR3 is TGTGCCATCACGGTTAGCCTAGCGGAAAATGAGCAGTTCTTC. This translates into CAITVSLAENEQFF.

As to this clone: This sample also contains other DNA sequences that code for the same CDR3. This rearrangement joins TRBV18 to TRBJ1-1; no clear D gene. The germline V gene has CDR1 KGHSH and CDR2 LQKENI. This CDR3 region has 13 residues. Trimming cost V 2 bases and J 0 bases, with 4 bases left between them. The CDR3 sequence is CASSPTVNTEAFF. The CDR3 region has the DNA TGTGCCAGCTCACCAACAGTGAACACTGAAGCTTTCTTT.

The gene calls are TRBV7-8 and TRBJ2-1; 10 bases align to TRBD2. The CDR3 covers 18 residues. CDR1 and CDR2 from the germline V gene are SGHVS and FQNEAQ. Unmatched junction bases numbered 14, after V lost 1 base and J lost 8 bases. CDR3 DNA: TGTGCCAGCAGCTTAGAGCCTAGCGGGAGTTCCCTTTGGGATGAGCAGTTCTTC. This encodes CASSLEPSGSSLWDEQFF.

The V gene is TRBV7-2, the J gene TRBJ2-7; 7 positions agree with TRBD2. From germline, CDR1 is SGHTA and CDR2 FQGNSA. V dropped 5 bases and J dropped 2; count of bases not matched to a gene: 21. This CDR3 has 19 residues. In DNA form, the CDR3 reads TGTGCCAGCAGCGGCAGGACTGGCGGGAGTAGTTCATCTGCCTACGAGCAGTACTTC. This encodes CASSGRTGGSSSSAYEQYF.

The chain recombines TRBV6-1 with TRBJ2-4; D might be TRBD2 (5 bases). Between the trimmed V and J ends, which lost 8 bases and 0 bases, there was a span of 11 bases. Germline lookup yields CDR1 MNHNS and CDR2 SASEGT. This CDR3 has 14 amino acids. CDR3 DNA sequence: TGTGCCAGCGGCGACTACCTAGCCAAAAACATTCAGTACTTC. Translating it yields CASGDYLAKNIQYF.

This rearrangement joins TRBV28 to TRBJ2-1; 8 bases fit TRBD2. The CDR3 is 15 amino acids. With V trimmed by 6 bases and J by 3 bases, 7 bases remained unmatched. Germline CDR1 MDHEN, CDR2 SYDVKM. The CDR3 reads CASSRAGDSYNEQFF. The CDR3 region has the DNA TGTGCCAGCAGCCGAGCGGGAGACAGCTACAATGAGCAGTTCTTC.

The chain is built from TRBV28 and TRBJ1-5; TRBD1 matches at 10 bases. The V gene end was trimmed by 5 bases and the J gene end by 2 bases; junction bases not matched to a gene: 0. In germline, CDR1 is MDHEN, CDR2 SYDVKM. This CDR3 has 14 residues. This CDR3 reads CASSGTGGNQPQHF. CDR3 DNA sequence: TGTGCCAGCAGTGGGACAGGGGGCAATCAGCCCCAGCATTTT. Using reference TRBV28 and TRBJ1-5 for the parts outside the CDR3, the full variable domain is DVKVTQSSRYLVKRTGEKVFLECVQDMDHENMFWYRQDPGLGLRLIYFSYDVKMKEKGDIPEGYSVSREKKERFSLILESASTNQTSMYLCASSGTGGNQPQHFGDGTRLSIL.

The chain combines TRBV10-1 with TRBJ2-2, with a possible D match to TRBD2 (6 bases). The germline gives CDR1 WNHNN, CDR2 SYGVQD (reference sequence). The CDR3 sequence is 16 residues long. Trimming removed 2 bases from V and 2 bases from J, with 12 bases in between. CDR3 sequence: CASSEGAGTNTGELFF. CDR3 DNA sequence: TGCGCCAGCAGTGAGGGCGCCGGGACTAACACCGGGGAGCTGTTTTTT.

Here the CDR3 reads CASSLRTSRDSLRFF. The CDR3 bases are TGTGCCAGCAGCCTCCGGACATCACGGGACTCACTGCGGTTCTTC. The chain employs TRBV11-2 and TRBJ2-1; the D gene is possibly TRBD2 (6 bases). The germline V gene has CDR1 SGHAT and CDR2 FQNNGV. V lost 5 bases to trimming and J lost 15 bases, with 26 bases between them. CDR3 length: 15 residues.

The chain combines TRBV2 with TRBJ2-4; D may be TRBD1 (5 bases). The germline CDR1 and CDR2 sequences are SNHLY and FYNNEI. The length of the CDR3 is 15 residues. V dropped 6 bases and J dropped 0 bases, with 12 bases sitting between them. The CDR3 is CASRRQTLAKNIQYF. The CDR3 nucleotides read TGTGCCAGCAGAAGACAGACATTAGCCAAAAACATTCAGTACTTC.

The V gene is TRBV6-5, the J gene TRBJ2-1, with TRBD2 as a possible D gene (6 bases). V lost 7 bases to trimming and J lost 6 bases, with 13 bases between them. Germline CDR1 and CDR2: MNHEY and SVGAGI. The CDR3 length is 13 residues. Here the CDR3 reads CASTPGRGNEQFF. In DNA, the CDR3 is TGTGCCAGCACCCCCGGGCGGGGCAATGAGCAGTTCTTC.

This clone came up once. V and J are TRBV7-9 and TRBJ2-7; 8 bases are a match to TRBD1. The germline CDR1 and CDR2 sequences are SEHNR and FQNEAQ (reference sequence). The CDR3 runs to 15 residues. With V trimmed by 5 bases and J by 6 bases, 12 bases remained unmatched. The CDR3 sequence is CASSGPGQAPFEQYF. Here the CDR3 DNA reads TGTGCCAGCAGCGGACCGGGACAGGCACCTTTCGAGCAGTACTTC.

V and J are TRBV27 and TRBJ2-3; 10 bases are shared with TRBD2. Germline CDR1 and CDR2: MNHEY and SMNVEV (reference sequence). J gave up 2 bases and V 6 bases, and 17 bases lay outside the gene matches. This CDR3 has 19 residues. Here the CDR3 DNA reads TGTGCCAGCAGACCTACTAGCGGGAACCCCAAAGGGTACACAGATACGCAGTATTTT. Its protein product is CASRPTSGNPKGYTDTQYF.

The J gene is TRBJ1-3, the V gene TRBV4-1; D is possibly TRBD1 (5 bases). V was trimmed by 0 bases and J by 4 bases, leaving 13 bases between them. In germline, CDR1 is MGHRA, CDR2 YSYEKL. This CDR3 comprises 16 residues. CDR3 nucleotide sequence: TGCGCCAGCAGCCAAGACTTCCGGGGGAAAGGAAACACCATATATTTT. The encoded protein is CASSQDFRGKGNTIYF.

The chain recombines TRBV4-2 with TRBJ2-7; 11 nucleotides agree with TRBD2. The J segment lost 1 base and the V segment lost 4 bases, leaving 3 bases of the junction unmatched. CDR1 is LGHNA, CDR2 YNFKEQ, per germline. The CDR3 contains 15 residues. The CDR3 reads CASSPGTSGSYEQYF. In DNA, the CDR3 is TGTGCCAGCAGCCCCGGGACTAGCGGTTCCTACGAGCAGTACTTC.

V and J are TRBV6-5 and TRBJ1-5, with D unclear. There are 13 residues in the CDR3. V shed 0 bases and J shed 7 bases, with 7 bases lying between them. The germline V gene has CDR1 MNHEY and CDR2 SVGAGI. The DNA of the CDR3 is TGTGCCAGCAGTTACTCGTTTTTACAGCCCCAGCATTTT. Translation: CASSYSFLQPQHF.

This chain uses TRBV5-1 with TRBJ2-5, with a weak D call TRBD1 (6 bases). The germline gives CDR1 SGHRS, CDR2 YFSETQ. Trimming took 2 bases from V and 1 from J, leaving 9 bases between them. CDR3 length: 14 residues. CDR3 nucleotide sequence: TGCGCCAGCAGCTTCCGGGACACCCAAGAGACCCAGTACTTC. This translates into CASSFRDTQETQYF.

The chain employs TRBV19 and TRBJ1-5; D gene ambiguous. This CDR3 region has 14 residues. Germline V gene data show CDR1 as LNHDA and CDR2 as SQIVND (reference sequence). With 8 bases removed from V and 2 bases from J, the gap between germline ends came to 13 bases. CDR3 nucleotides: TGTGCCAGTCGCGCTGGAAGCGGCAATCAGCCCCAGCATTTT. Translated, it gives CASRAGSGNQPQHF.

The rearrangement links TRBV28 to TRBJ2-5, with 9 nucleotides matching TRBD1. CDR3 length equals 13 residues. After removal of 5 bases from V and 3 bases from J, the junction contained 1 base not matched to a gene. Germline values: CDR1 MDHEN, CDR2 SYDVKM. The CDR3 is CASSRTGEETQYF. The CDR3 DNA follows: TGTGCCAGCAGTCGGACAGGGGAAGAGACCCAGTACTTC.

The rearrangement uses TRBV5-1 and TRBJ2-7; 10 positions agree with TRBD1. Germline CDR1 SGHRS, CDR2 YFSETQ. The CDR3 consists of 15 residues. V lost 4 bases, J lost 6 bases, and 10 bases stayed unmatched. The CDR3 region is CASSTGATGGAEQYF. In nucleotides, the CDR3 is TGCGCCAGCAGCACCGGGGCGACAGGGGGCGCCGAGCAGTACTTC. The full variable domain, completed using reference TRBV5-1 and TRBJ2-7, is KAGVTQTPRYLIKTRGQQVTLSCSPISGHRSVSWYQQTPGQGLQFLFEYFSETQRNKGNFPGRFSGRQFSNSRSEMNVSTLELGDSALYLCASSTGATGGAEQYFGPGTRLTVT.

The chain has TRBV4-2 and TRBJ2-1; D gene unclear. CDR1 is LGHNA, CDR2 YNFKEQ, per germline. V lost 2 bases to trimming and J lost 0 bases, with 8 bases between them. The CDR3 extends over 15 amino acids. CDR3 loop: CASSQSVSSYNEQFF. CDR3 DNA sequence: TGTGCCAGCAGCCAATCCGTTAGCTCCTACAATGAGCAGTTCTTC.

The CDR3 DNA reads TGTGCCAGCAGCCCAGGGACTGGCTATGGCTACACCTTC. This encodes CASSPGTGYGYTF. The J gene is TRBJ1-2, the V gene TRBV5-4; TRBD1 might be the D (5 bases). Trimming shortened V by 4 bases and J by 4 bases, and 11 bases separated the two germline ends. CDR3 size: 13 residues. Looked up from germline, CDR1 is SGHNT and CDR2 is YYREEE (reference sequence).

The rearrangement uses TRBV27 and TRBJ2-5, with 8 bases lining up with TRBD2. This CDR3 has 14 amino acids. Germline CDR1 MNHEY, CDR2 SMNVEV (reference sequence). The J segment lost 4 bases and the V segment lost 5 bases, leaving 6 bases of the junction unmatched. In DNA, the CDR3 is TGTGCCAGCAGTCCGAGCGGGAGTACAGAGACCCAGTACTTC. Its protein product is CASSPSGSTETQYF.

The rearrangement joins TRBV11-2 to TRBJ2-5; 7 bases match TRBD1. In germline, CDR1 is SGHAT, CDR2 FQNNGV. V gave up 6 bases and J gave up 4 bases; unmatched junction bases: 8. The CDR3 contains 14 residues. CDR3: CASSFRRQGETQYF. CDR3 coding DNA: TGTGCCAGCAGTTTTAGACGACAGGGAGAGACCCAGTACTTC.

This chain links TRBV18 with TRBJ2-7; the D is unclear. The V end lost 4 bases, the J end lost 2 bases, and 12 bases lay between the germline ends. Germline assignment: CDR1 KGHSH and CDR2 LQKENI. The CDR3 is 14 residues long. The CDR3 sequence: CASSRAALTYEQYF. CDR3 sequence (DNA): TGTGCCAGCTCACGGGCAGCCCTAACCTACGAGCAGTACTTC.